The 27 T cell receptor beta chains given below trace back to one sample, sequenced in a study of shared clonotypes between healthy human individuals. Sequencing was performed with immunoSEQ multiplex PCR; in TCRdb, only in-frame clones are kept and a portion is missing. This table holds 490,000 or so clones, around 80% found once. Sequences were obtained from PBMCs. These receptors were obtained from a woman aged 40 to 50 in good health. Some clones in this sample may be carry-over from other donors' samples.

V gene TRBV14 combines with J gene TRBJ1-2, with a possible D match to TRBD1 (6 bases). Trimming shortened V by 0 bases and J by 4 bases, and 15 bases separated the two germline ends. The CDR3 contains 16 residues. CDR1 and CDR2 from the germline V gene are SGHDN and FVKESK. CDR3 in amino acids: CASSQDVGGWGYGYTF. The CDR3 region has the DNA TGTGCCAGCAGCCAAGATGTCGGGGGCTGGGGCTATGGCTACACCTTC.

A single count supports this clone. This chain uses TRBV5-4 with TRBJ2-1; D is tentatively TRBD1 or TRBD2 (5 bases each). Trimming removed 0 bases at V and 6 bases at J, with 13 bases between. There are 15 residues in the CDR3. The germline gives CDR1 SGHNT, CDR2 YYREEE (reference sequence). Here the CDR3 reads CASSLGTGRGNEQFF. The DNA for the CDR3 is TGTGCCAGCAGCTTGGGTACGGGGCGAGGCAATGAGCAGTTCTTC. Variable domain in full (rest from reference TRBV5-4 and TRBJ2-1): ETGVTQSPTHLIKTRGQQVTLRCSSQSGHNTVSWYQQALGQGPQFIFQYYREEENGRGNFPPRFSGLQFPNYSSELNVNALELDDSALYLCASSLGTGRGNEQFFGPGTRLTVL.

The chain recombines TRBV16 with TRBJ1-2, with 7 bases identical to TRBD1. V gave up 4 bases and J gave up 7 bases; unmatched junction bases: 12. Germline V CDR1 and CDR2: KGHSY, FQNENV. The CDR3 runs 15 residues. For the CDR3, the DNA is TGTGCCAGCAGCCGGACAAGACAGGGATCACGTGGCTACACCTTC. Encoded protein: CASSRTRQGSRGYTF.

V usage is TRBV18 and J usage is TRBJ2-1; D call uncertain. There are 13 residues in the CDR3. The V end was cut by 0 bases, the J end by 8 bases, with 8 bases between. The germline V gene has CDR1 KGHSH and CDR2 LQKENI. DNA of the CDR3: TGTGCCAGCTCACCACCGAGTTTCGATGAGCAGTTCTTC. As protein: CASSPPSFDEQFF.

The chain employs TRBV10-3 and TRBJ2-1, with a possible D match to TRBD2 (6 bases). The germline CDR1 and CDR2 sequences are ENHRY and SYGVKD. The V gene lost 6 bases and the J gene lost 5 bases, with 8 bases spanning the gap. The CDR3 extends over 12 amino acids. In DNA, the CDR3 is TGTGCCATCAGATGGAGGGACAATGAGCAGTTCTTC. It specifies CAIRWRDNEQFF.

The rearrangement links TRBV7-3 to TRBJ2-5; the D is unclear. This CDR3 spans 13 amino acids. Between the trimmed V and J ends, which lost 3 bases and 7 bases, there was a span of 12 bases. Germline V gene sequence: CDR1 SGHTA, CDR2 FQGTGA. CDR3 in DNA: TGTGCCAGCAGCTTTGGGCCTACGGGGACCCAGTACTTC. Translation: CASSFGPTGTQYF. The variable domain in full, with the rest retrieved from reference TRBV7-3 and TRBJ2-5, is GAGVSQTPSNKVTEKGKYVELRCDPISGHTALYWYRQSLGQGPEFLIYFQGTGAADDSGLPNDRFFAVRPEGSVSTLKIQRTERGDSAVYLCASSFGPTGTQYFGPGTRLLVL.

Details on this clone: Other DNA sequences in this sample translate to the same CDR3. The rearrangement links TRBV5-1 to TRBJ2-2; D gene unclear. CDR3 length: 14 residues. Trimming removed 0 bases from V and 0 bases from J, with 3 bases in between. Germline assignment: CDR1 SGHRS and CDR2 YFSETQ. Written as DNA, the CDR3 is TGCGCCAGCAGCTTGGAGGCGAACACCGGGGAGCTGTTTTTT. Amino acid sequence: CASSLEANTGELFF.

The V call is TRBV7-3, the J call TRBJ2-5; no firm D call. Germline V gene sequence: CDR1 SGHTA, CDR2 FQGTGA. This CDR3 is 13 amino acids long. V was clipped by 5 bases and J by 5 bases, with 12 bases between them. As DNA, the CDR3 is TGTGCCAGCAGCCCGAGGTTGGGCGAGACCCAGTACTTC. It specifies CASSPRLGETQYF.

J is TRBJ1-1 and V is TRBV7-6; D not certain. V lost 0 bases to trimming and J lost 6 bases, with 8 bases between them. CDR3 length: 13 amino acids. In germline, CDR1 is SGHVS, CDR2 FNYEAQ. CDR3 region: CASSLALTAEAFF. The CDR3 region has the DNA TGTGCCAGCAGCTTAGCGCTCACAGCTGAAGCTTTCTTT.

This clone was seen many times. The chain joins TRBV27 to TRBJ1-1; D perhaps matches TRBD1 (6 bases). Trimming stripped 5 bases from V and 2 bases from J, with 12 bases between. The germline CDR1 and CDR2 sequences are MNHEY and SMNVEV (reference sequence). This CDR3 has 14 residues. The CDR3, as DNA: TGTGCCAGCAGTAGCAGGGGCCTTAACACTGAAGCTTTCTTT. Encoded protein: CASSSRGLNTEAFF.

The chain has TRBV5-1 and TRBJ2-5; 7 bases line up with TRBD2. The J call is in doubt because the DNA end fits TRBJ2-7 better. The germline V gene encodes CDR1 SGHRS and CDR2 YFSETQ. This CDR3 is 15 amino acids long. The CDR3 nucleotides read TGCGCCAGCAGCTTGGCCGGGACTAACGCCTACGAGCAGTACTTC. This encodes CASSLAGTNAYEQYF.

The CDR3 nucleotides are TGTGCCAGCAGCTTGGGGCGGGGCTCGACGAACACCGGGGAGCTGTTTTTT. Protein product: CASSLGRGSTNTGELFF. The gene calls are TRBV5-5 and TRBJ2-2; D possibly corresponds to TRBD2 (6 bases). Germline V lookup: CDR1 SGHKS, CDR2 YYEKEE (reference sequence). Between the trimmed V and J ends, which lost 0 bases and 0 bases, there was a span of 12 bases. CDR3 length: 17 residues. Supplemented by reference TRBV5-5 and TRBJ2-2, the full variable domain reads DAGVTQSPTHLIKTRGQQVTLRCSPISGHKSVSWYQQVLGQGPQFIFQYYEKEERGRGNFPDRFSARQFPNYSSELNVNALLLGDSALYLCASSLGRGSTNTGELFFGEGSRLTVL.

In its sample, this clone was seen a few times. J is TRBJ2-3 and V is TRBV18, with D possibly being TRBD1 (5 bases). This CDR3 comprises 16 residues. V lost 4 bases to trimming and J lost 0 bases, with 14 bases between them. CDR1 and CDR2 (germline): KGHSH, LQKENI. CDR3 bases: TGTGCCAGCTCACGTGCTGGTGGACACAGCACAGATACGCAGTATTTT. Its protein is CASSRAGGHSTDTQYF.

CDR3 DNA: TGCAGCGTAGCCGGGACACCTGCGGACACTGAAGCTTTCTTT. This encodes CSVAGTPADTEAFF. This sequence joins TRBV29-1 and TRBJ1-1; D possibly corresponds to TRBD1 (6 bases). Germline CDR1 SQVTM, CDR2 ANQGSEA. The V gene lost 6 bases and the J gene lost 3 bases, with 17 bases spanning the gap. The CDR3 is 14 residues long.

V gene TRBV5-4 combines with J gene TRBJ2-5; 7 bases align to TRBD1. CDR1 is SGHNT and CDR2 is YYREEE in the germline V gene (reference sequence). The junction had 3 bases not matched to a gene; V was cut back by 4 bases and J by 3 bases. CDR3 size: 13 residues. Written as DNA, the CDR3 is TGTGCCAGCAGCCAGGGACAGAAAGAGACCCAGTACTTC. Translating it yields CASSQGQKETQYF.

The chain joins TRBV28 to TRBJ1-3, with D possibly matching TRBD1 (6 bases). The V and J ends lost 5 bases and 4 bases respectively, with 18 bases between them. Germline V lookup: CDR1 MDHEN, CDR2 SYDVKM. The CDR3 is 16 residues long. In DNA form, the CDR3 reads TGTGCCAGCAGTCCAAGGGGGGGCGCCTCAGGAAACACCATATATTTT. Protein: CASSPRGGASGNTIYF.

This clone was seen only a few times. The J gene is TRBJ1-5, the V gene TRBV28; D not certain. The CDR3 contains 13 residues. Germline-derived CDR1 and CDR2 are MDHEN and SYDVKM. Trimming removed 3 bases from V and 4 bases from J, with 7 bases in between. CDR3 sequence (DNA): TGTGCCAGCAGTTTCGAAGAAAATCAGCCCCAGCATTTT. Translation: CASSFEENQPQHF.

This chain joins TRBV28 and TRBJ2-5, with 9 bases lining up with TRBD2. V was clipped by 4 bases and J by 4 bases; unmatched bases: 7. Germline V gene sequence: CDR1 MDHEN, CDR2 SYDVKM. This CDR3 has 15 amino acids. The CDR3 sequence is CASSSSWTSAETQYF. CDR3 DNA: TGTGCCAGCAGTTCATCTTGGACTAGCGCAGAGACCCAGTACTTC.

The CDR3: CASSPTGSTGSTDTQYF. CDR3 in DNA: TGTGCCAGCAGCCCCACGGGCAGCACGGGGAGCACAGATACGCAGTATTTT. This chain links TRBV7-9 with TRBJ2-3; maybe TRBD2 (5 bases). V lost 5 bases to trimming and J lost 0 bases, with 18 bases between them. The CDR3 covers 17 residues. Looked up from germline, CDR1 is SEHNR and CDR2 is FQNEAQ (reference sequence).

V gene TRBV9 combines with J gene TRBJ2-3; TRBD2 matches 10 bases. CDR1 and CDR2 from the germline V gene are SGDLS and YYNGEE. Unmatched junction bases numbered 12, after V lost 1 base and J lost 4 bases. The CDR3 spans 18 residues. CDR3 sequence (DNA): TGTGCCAGCAGCGTAACACCAGGATCTAGCGGGAGATCAGATACGCAGTATTTT. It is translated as CASSVTPGSSGRSDTQYF.

This CDR3 reads CASSPEPSGNTGELFF. CDR3 nucleotide sequence: TGCGCCAGCAGCCCGGAGCCTAGCGGGAACACCGGGGAGCTGTTTTTT. The V and J genes are TRBV5-1 and TRBJ2-2; 7 bases fit TRBD2. The CDR3 extends over 16 amino acids. V was clipped by 4 bases and J by 1 base; unmatched bases: 7. Germline V gene lookup returns CDR1 SGHRS and CDR2 YFSETQ.

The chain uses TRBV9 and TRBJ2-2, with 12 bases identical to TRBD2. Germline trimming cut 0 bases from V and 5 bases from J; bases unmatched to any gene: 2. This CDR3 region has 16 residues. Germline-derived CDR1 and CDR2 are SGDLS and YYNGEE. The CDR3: CASSVVTSGRTGELFF. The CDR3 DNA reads TGTGCCAGCAGCGTAGTAACTAGCGGGAGGACCGGGGAGCTGTTTTTT.

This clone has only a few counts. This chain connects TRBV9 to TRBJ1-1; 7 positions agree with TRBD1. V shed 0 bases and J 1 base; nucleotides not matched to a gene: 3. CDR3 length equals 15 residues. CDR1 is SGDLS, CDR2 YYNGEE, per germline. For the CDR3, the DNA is TGTGCCAGCAGCGTAGGTCGGACAGGGAACACTGAAGCTTTCTTT. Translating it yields CASSVGRTGNTEAFF.

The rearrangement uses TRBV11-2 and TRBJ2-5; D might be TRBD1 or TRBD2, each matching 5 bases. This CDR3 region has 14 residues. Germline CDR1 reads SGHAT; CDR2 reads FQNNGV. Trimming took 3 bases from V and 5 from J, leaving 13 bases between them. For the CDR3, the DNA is TGTGCCAGCAGCTTCCGGGGCCCCAGCGAGACCCAGTACTTC. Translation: CASSFRGPSETQYF.

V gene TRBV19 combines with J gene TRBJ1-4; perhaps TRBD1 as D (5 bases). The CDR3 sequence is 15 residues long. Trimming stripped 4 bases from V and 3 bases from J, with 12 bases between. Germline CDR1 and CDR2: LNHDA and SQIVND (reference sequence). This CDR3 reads CASSRGATANEKLFF. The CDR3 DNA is TGTGCCAGTAGTAGAGGGGCTACGGCTAATGAAAAACTGTTTTTT.

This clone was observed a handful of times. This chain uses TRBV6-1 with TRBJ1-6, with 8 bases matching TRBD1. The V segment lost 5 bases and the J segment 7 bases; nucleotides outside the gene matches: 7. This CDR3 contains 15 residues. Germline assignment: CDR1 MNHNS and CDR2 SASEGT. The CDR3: CASSLQGAGNSPLHF. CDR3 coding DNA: TGTGCCAGCAGTCTTCAGGGGGCAGGGAATTCACCCCTCCACTTT.

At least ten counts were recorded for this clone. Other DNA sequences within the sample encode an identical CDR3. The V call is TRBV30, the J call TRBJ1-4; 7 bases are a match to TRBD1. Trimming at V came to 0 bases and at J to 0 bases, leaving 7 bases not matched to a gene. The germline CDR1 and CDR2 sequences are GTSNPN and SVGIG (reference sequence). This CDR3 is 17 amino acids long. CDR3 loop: CAWSVNRGHATNEKLFF. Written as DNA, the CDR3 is TGTGCCTGGAGTGTTAACAGGGGCCATGCAACTAATGAAAAACTGTTTTTT.